This T cell receptor beta chain was captured in a study of OX40 agonist ivuxolimab in advanced cancers. Notes on the study in general: Clonal expansion was among the lowest in partial responders at 0.1-3.0 mg/kg, especially CD8+. At 0.1 to 3.0 mg/kg, CD4+ and CD8+ blood T cells expanded clonally by week 6. No antigen was identified for the clonally expanded peripheral T cells.

On this clone itself: What it recognizes is unknown.

TCRdb's table, derived via immunoSEQ multiplex PCR, lists solely in-frame clones and lacks some. The sample contains about 60,000 clones, 70% to 90% of which appear only once. Germline V CDR1 and CDR2: SGDLS, YYNGEE. The length of the CDR3 is 16 residues. V gave up 3 bases and J gave up 7 bases, with 17 bases separating them. The starting material was CD4+ or CD8+ T cells sorted from blood, obtained in a trial of the OX40 agonist ivuxolimab. The chain couples TRBV9 to TRBJ1-6; D is uncertain. This clonotype was obtained from an adult with an advanced solid tumor such as melanoma, head and neck, liver or kidney cancer. The CDR3 DNA is TGTGCCAGCAGCGCCGGGGTAGGAGGGAAGAATTCACCCCTCCACTTT. It encodes CASSAGVGGKNSPLHF.